These T cell receptor beta chains were read from a single sample in a study of T cell responses to AZD1222 COVID-19 vaccine. Method: immunoSEQ multiplex PCR; TCRdb's copy keeps in-frame clones and lacks some. The data contain around 67,000 clones, 83% of them seen just once; the ten biggest clones take up about 6.5%. The sequenced sample was peripheral blood, obtained 28 days after the second AZD1222 dose. These receptor sequences come from an adult who received the AZD1222 COVID-19 vaccine. The CDR3 runs from the conserved cysteine through the conserved F or W. The order of the fields is CDR3 protein, V gene, J gene.

CDR3: CSVAGTGDQPQHF; V: TRBV29-1; J: TRBJ1-5
CDR3: CASSRLAGGLYEQYF; V: TRBV28; J: TRBJ2-7
CDR3: CASSSTGSSYNSPLHF; V: TRBV5-6; J: TRBJ1-6
CDR3: CASSTTDTLAQETQYF; V: TRBV7-9; J: TRBJ2-5
CDR3: CASSEKGENTEAFF; V: TRBV6-4; J: TRBJ1-1
CDR3: CASRETGGDGYTF; V: TRBV2; J: TRBJ1-2
CDR3: CAYPSGYGYTF; V: TRBV30; J: TRBJ1-2
CDR3: CASSPGQGRYNEQFF; V: TRBV9; J: TRBJ2-1
CDR3: CASSAGGGRTGNTIYF; V: TRBV7-2; J: TRBJ1-3
CDR3: CASSYSDNTGELFF; V: TRBV6-2/TRBV6-3; J: TRBJ2-2
CDR3: CASSISGTGIGTDTQYF; V: TRBV19; J: TRBJ2-3
CDR3: CASSYRPYQETQYF; V: TRBV6-2/TRBV6-3; J: TRBJ2-5
CDR3: CASSPFPGKTYYEQYF; V: TRBV3-1/TRBV3-2; J: TRBJ2-7
CDR3: CASSQDLAANTEAFF; V: TRBV4-3; J: TRBJ1-1
CDR3: CATSVARSRYSTDTQYF; V: TRBV15; J: TRBJ2-3
CDR3: CASRRGTGNNQPQHF; V: TRBV4-1; J: TRBJ1-5
CDR3: CASSLAEAGMADNSPLHF; V: TRBV7-8; J: TRBJ1-6
CDR3: CASSQGRPENSPLHF; V: TRBV4-3; J: TRBJ1-6
CDR3: CASSYGAGANVLTF; V: TRBV7-8; J: TRBJ2-6
CDR3: CASSFTVLAGNYEQYF; V: TRBV27; J: TRBJ2-7
CDR3: CASSLGYEQYF; V: TRBV5-6; J: TRBJ2-7
CDR3: CATSRDFRPGGLAEAFF; V: TRBV15; J: TRBJ1-1
CDR3: CAISEGQGTGDTEAFF; V: TRBV10-3; J: TRBJ1-1
CDR3: CAIGRQGLDTEAFF; V: TRBV10-3; J: TRBJ1-1
CDR3: CASSLGGAGTVYGYTF; V: TRBV5-1; J: TRBJ1-2
CDR3: CASSLGTNEAFF; V: TRBV28; J: TRBJ1-1
CDR3: CASSLRDGTQYF; V: TRBV6-5; J: TRBJ2-5
CDR3: CASSPRTGALNYGSFF; V: TRBV4-1; J: TRBJ1-1
CDR3: CASSFDRINEKLFF; V: TRBV5-6; J: TRBJ1-4
CDR3: CASSLLSTGELFF; V: TRBV28; J: TRBJ2-2
CDR3: CASTTERAAGNTIYF; V: TRBV2; J: TRBJ1-3
CDR3: CASIQGFEQFF; V: TRBV2; J: TRBJ2-1
CDR3: CSASDEPGSYF; V: TRBV20-1; J: TRBJ2-5
CDR3: CASSPGRISNQPQHF; V: TRBV19; J: TRBJ1-5
CDR3: CASSDPGRNTEAFF; V: TRBV2; J: TRBJ1-1
CDR3: CAILNGGRNTEAFF; V: TRBV28; J: TRBJ1-1
CDR3: CASNRGTGELFF; V: TRBV6-5; J: TRBJ2-2
CDR3: CSASKDRGTPLHF; V: TRBV20-1; J: TRBJ1-6
CDR3: CASSARPTDTQYF; V: TRBV11-1; J: TRBJ2-3
CDR3: CASSLGFATEAFF; V: TRBV18; J: TRBJ1-1
CDR3: CASSERLAVGTDTQYF; V: TRBV10-1; J: TRBJ2-3
CDR3: CASSPGADRTLVDNEQFF; V: TRBV7-2; J: TRBJ2-1
CDR3: CASSFQGSGANVLTF; V: TRBV6-5; J: TRBJ2-6
CDR3: CASSVAGGRETEAFF; V: TRBV9; J: TRBJ1-1
CDR3: CASSIGGGSEAFF; V: TRBV19; J: TRBJ1-1
CDR3: CASSQGSYYEQYF; V: TRBV4-3; J: TRBJ2-7
CDR3: CASRKRGGDDTQYF; V: TRBV19; J: TRBJ2-3
CDR3: CASAPGTPYEQYF; V: TRBV18; J: TRBJ2-7
CDR3: CAWSASPPVAFF; V: TRBV30; J: TRBJ1-1
CDR3: CASSYRNGETQYF; V: TRBV6-6; J: TRBJ2-5
CDR3: CASIDRRGPTQYF; V: TRBV27; J: TRBJ2-3
CDR3: CASSYKRGPAFKNQPQHF; V: TRBV6-7; J: TRBJ1-5
CDR3: CASSSQGENTEAFF; V: TRBV6-5; J: TRBJ1-1
CDR3: CASSLGDREIYEQYF; V: TRBV5-1; J: TRBJ2-7
CDR3: CASSLTTEPSSPLHF; V: TRBV5-1; J: TRBJ1-6
CDR3: CAWSEGTEQETQYF; V: TRBV30; J: TRBJ2-5